The 14 T cell receptor beta chains below were found in one sample sequenced in a study of glioma-infiltrating T cells. Amplification of TCR alpha and beta CDR3 regions from RNA used iRepertoire nested multiplex PCR. TCRdb reanalysed the multiplex PCR reads using MiXCR and keeps one entry per CDR3 protein. In the table there are 300,000 to 450,000 distinct CDR3 sequences, roughly 41% of which are singletons. Specimen: glioma tissue, nonneoplastic brain tissue, or PBMCs (not recorded which). All receptors come from a human donor with low-grade glioma or glioblastoma, undergoing nonglioma brain surgery, or in good health (not recorded which).

This clonotype was picked up one time. One junction end disagrees with the germline gene, perhaps due to a read error. The chain uses TRBV25-1 and TRBJ1-5; D call uncertain. Germline loops: CDR1 MGHDK, CDR2 SYGVNS. This CDR3 has 13 amino acids. The CDR3 here is CASSLGSNQPQRF. CDR3 sequence (DNA): TGTGCCAGCAGTCTAGGCAGCAATCAGCCCCAGCGTTTT.

The chain employs TRBV6-6 and TRBJ2-7; D gene uncertain. The length of the CDR3 is 15 residues. Per germline, CDR1 MNHNY and CDR2 SVGAGI (reference sequence). The V end lost 5 bases, the J end lost 5 bases, and 19 bases lay between the germline ends. This CDR3 is CASSKGKSFAHEQYF. The CDR3 DNA reads as TGTGCCAGCAGTAAGGGAAAGTCGTTTGCCCACGAGCAGTACTTC.

The sample holds a few counts of this clonotype. This chain uses TRBV11-2 with TRBJ2-3; TRBD2 agrees at 9 bases. This CDR3 region has 16 residues. The germline V gene has CDR1 SGHAT and CDR2 FQNNGV. V shed 4 bases and J 0 bases; nucleotides not matched to a gene: 5. DNA for the CDR3: TGTGCCAGCAGCTACCTAGCGGGGTCTAGCACAGATACGCAGTATTTT. Protein sequence: CASSYLAGSSTDTQYF.

In regard to this clonotype: A read error is possible here, since a much larger clone lies one base away. The chain employs TRBV27 and TRBJ1-5; D remains unclear. Germline lookup yields CDR1 MNHEY and CDR2 SMNVEV (reference sequence). This CDR3 is built from 13 residues. The V end lost 0 bases, the J end lost 8 bases, and 8 bases lay between the germline ends. In nucleotides, the CDR3 is TGTGCCAGCAGTTTATCGATCCAAAAGCCCCAGCATTTT. This codes for CASSLSIQKPQHF.

The chain recombines TRBV7-2 with TRBJ1-2; tentatively, D is TRBD1 (6 bases). This CDR3 contains 13 residues. V was cut by 5 bases and J by 4 bases, with 11 bases left in between. The germline V gene encodes CDR1 SGHTA and CDR2 FQGNSA. CDR3 nucleotide sequence: TGTGCCAGCAGCCGACCGACAGGCTATGGCTACACCTTC. Its protein is CASSRPTGYGYTF.

Details on this clonotype: A much more abundant neighbour one base away suggests this may be a read error. The V and J genes are TRBV27 and TRBJ2-7; the match to TRBD1 covers 7 bases. This CDR3 contains 14 residues. Germline V gene data show CDR1 as MNHEY and CDR2 as SMNVEV (reference sequence). The J segment lost 3 bases and the V segment lost 8 bases, leaving 10 bases of the junction unmatched. The CDR3 sequence is CASSAGQAVYEQYF. CDR3 sequence (DNA): TGTGCCAGCTCCGCAGGACAGGCGGTCTACGAGCAGTACTTC.

The sample holds a few counts of this clonotype. This sequence joins TRBV28 and TRBJ1-5; 9 bases map to TRBD1. The V gene end was trimmed by 3 bases and the J gene end by 5 bases; junction bases not matched to a gene: 2. The V gene's germline CDR1 is MDHEN and CDR2 SYDVKM. The CDR3 is made up of 14 amino acids. The CDR3 here is CASSFGDRDQPQHF. CDR3 nucleotides: TGTGCCAGCAGTTTCGGGGACAGGGATCAGCCCCAGCATTTT. The full variable domain, rest sourced from reference TRBV28 and TRBJ1-5, is DVKVTQSSRYLVKRTGEKVFLECVQDMDHENMFWYRQDPGLGLRLIYFSYDVKMKEKGDIPEGYSVSREKKERFSLILESASTNQTSMYLCASSFGDRDQPQHFGDGTRLSIL.

In its sample, this clonotype was seen many times. J is TRBJ2-7 and V is TRBV20-1; D remains ambiguous. The CDR3 covers 14 residues. The V end was cut by 7 bases, the J end by 1 base, with 17 bases between. The V gene's germline CDR1 is DFQATT and CDR2 SNEGSKA (reference sequence). The CDR3 bases are TGCAGTGTTGTAATCCCGGTGAAATCCTACGAGCAGTACTTC. Translated: CSVVIPVKSYEQYF.

The chain recombines TRBV12-3 or TRBV12-4 with TRBJ1-5; 10 bases match TRBD1. Losses at the gene ends were 7 bases for V and 5 bases for J; bases not matched to a gene: 8. This CDR3 has 15 amino acids. The CDR3 sequence: CASTRGQGKDQPQHF. In nucleotides, the CDR3 is TGTGCCAGCACCAGGGGACAGGGGAAGGATCAGCCCCAGCATTTT.

This clonotype was seen a few times. V is TRBV12-5 and J is TRBJ2-5; no firm D call. Germline CDR1 is LGHNT and CDR2 is FRNRAP. The V and J ends lost 1 base and 5 bases respectively, with 2 bases between them. This CDR3 is built from 11 residues. The CDR3 DNA sequence: TGTGCTAGTGGTTTGGATGAGACCCAGTACTTC. It encodes CASGLDETQYF.

V gene TRBV20-1 combines with J gene TRBJ2-5; no clear D gene. The germline CDR1 and CDR2 sequences are DFQATT and SNEGSKA (reference sequence). This CDR3 has 13 amino acids. Between the trimmed V and J ends, which lost 3 bases and 5 bases, there was a span of 13 bases. The CDR3 loop reads CSASTALGETQYF. CDR3 nucleotides: TGCAGTGCTAGTACTGCGTTGGGGGAGACCCAGTACTTC.

The CDR3 DNA reads TGTGCCAGCAGCCAAGCTGGCAGCCGCTTCCCCATATATTTT. Translated: CASSQAGSRFPIYF. The chain is built from TRBV3-1 and TRBJ1-3, with unresolved D. The CDR3 runs 14 residues. CDR1 is LGHDT and CDR2 is YNNKEL in the germline V gene (reference sequence). V lost 1 base, J lost 11 bases, and 15 bases lay in between.

The rearrangement links TRBV7-2 to TRBJ2-7; 11 positions match TRBD2. The junction had 13 bases not matched to a gene; V was cut back by 5 bases and J by 7 bases. CDR3 size: 16 residues. From germline, CDR1 is SGHTA and CDR2 FQGNSA. The CDR3 DNA reads as TGTGCCAGCAGCCCTAGTAGGCTAGCGGGAGGTGGTGAGCAGTACTTC. This gives the protein CASSPSRLAGGGEQYF. The full variable domain, in which reference TRBV7-2 and TRBJ2-7 provide the parts outside the CDR3, is GAGVSQSPSNKVTEKGKDVELRCDPISGHTALYWYRQSLGQGLEFLIYFQGNSAPDKSGLPSDRFSAERTGGSVSTLTIQRTQQEDSAVYLCASSPSRLAGGGEQYFGPGTRLTVT.

To note about this clonotype: A much larger clone lies one base from this, so it may be a read error. The V call is TRBV6-6, the J call TRBJ1-1, with a tentative D call TRBD1 (5 bases). V shed 7 bases and J shed 10 bases, with 16 bases lying between them. The germline V gene has CDR1 MNHNY and CDR2 SVGAGI (reference sequence). The CDR3 extends over 12 amino acids. The CDR3: CASIDGGMGAFF. As DNA, the CDR3 is TGTGCCAGCATCGATGGGGGGATGGGAGCTTTCTTT.